This T cell receptor (beta chain) emerged from a study of blood T cell repertoires in COVID-19. Looking at the study overall: Samples came from the United States, Italy and Spain, spanning acute and convalescent COVID-19. Sources were T cells, B-cell-depleted T cells, or PBMCs; the material itself was cDNA or gDNA.

There are 16 residues in the CDR3. Germline loops: CDR1 SGDLS, CDR2 YYNGEE. V lost 0 bases and J 3 bases, leaving 13 bases between the germline ends. Original handling: Nucleated cell counts were estimated from reference gene primer amplification. Here immunoSEQ multiplex PCR was the method, and the copy in TCRdb shows in-frame clones only, minus some. D and trimming were read from the DNA, whereas the V and J calls and clone size are those reported in that table. The table shows about 59,000 clones, with 79% occurring only once. The sequence derives from a man between 60 and 75 years old with acute or convalescent COVID-19. The sample taken for sequencing was peripheral blood. The chain has TRBV9 and TRBJ2-1; D may be TRBD2 (5 bases). The CDR3 DNA reads TGTGCCAGCAGCGTAGGAGGTCTAGCCTACTACAATGAGCAGTTCTTC. Translating it yields CASSVGGLAYYNEQFF.